The entry below gives a single T cell receptor beta chain sequence along with its context. This clone was counted ten times or more. It has no known antigen specificity. No quality values exist for individual bases; no much larger clone is one base distant. The data derive from a study of shared clonotypes between healthy human individuals (dated by TCRdb to 2018 to 2021). Describing the broader study: The cohort comprised two women and a few men aged 18 to 49 years. Per donor, leukapheresis produced somewhere between about 0.94 and 8.9 billion PBMCs. To increase sequencing depth and limit assay-specific biases, different laboratories used diverse techniques to prepare libraries and sequence TCR repertoires. To estimate repertoire size and how much clonotype sharing occurs between individuals, the study deeply sequenced the blood TCR repertoires of roughly 5 healthy adults. Summary of the overall study and its limitations: Pairwise subsampling indicated that sequencing depth was expected to affect the degree of clonotype sharing among donors. Sampling was limited to blood, and TCR repertoires in tissue likely differ from TCR repertoires in blood. Because the study included a small number of donors, the genetic and exposure-history diversity represented was limited.

TCR CDR3 regions were amplified from genomic DNA by multiplex PCR using the deep immunoSEQ assay. Extracted genomic DNA from each cell subset was distributed evenly across all wells of several immunoSEQ 96-well plates, and each plate was treated as a replicate. Each replicate PCR for unsorted PBMC received roughly 300 ng genomic DNA, equal to 30,000 to 35,000 T cell genomes. Ten immunoSEQ deep assay plates were used to sequence the unsorted PBMC genomic DNA. Purified libraries were quantified with a Qubit 3.0 fluorometer, sized on a Bioanalyzer 2100, and re-quantified with the KAPA Library Quantification kit. Every immunoSEQ 96-well plate was sequenced on a dedicated single-read 150-cycle Illumina NextSeq 550 flow cell. On the study's bioinformatics: Because the immunoSEQ output held only junctional sequences and lacked quality scores, the filtering could not match the filtering applied to full-length reads. To assign V/J genes and CDR3, sequences were annotated against IMGT germline references using PyIR, a Python wrapper for IgBLAST v1.9. Reads were removed for weak V/J assignments (E-value above 1e-6), missing CDR3, stop codons, out-of-frame junctions, or ambiguous translated residues. A V3J clonotype was defined by an identical inferred V gene, J gene, and CDR3 amino acid sequence. Percentage overlap between repertoires was calculated by dividing the number of shared unique clonotypes by the size of the smaller repertoire. Richness of each repertoire was evaluated using RTK rarefaction, the Chao1 estimator, and Recon v2.1 estimates of unobserved clonotypes. TCRdb took this table from immuneACCESS and kept in-frame rearrangements with V and J called. Such tables lack part of the clones; where checked against another copy, unresolved V genes explain under half of the gap, and the rest is unexplained. V, J and clone size are taken as reported in that table, and D and trimming were inferred from the DNA itself. Within this sample are more than 400,000 clones, with 65% to 85% of them counted one time only. The ten largest clones take up approximately 12% of the sample.

Donors were healthy HIV-negative adults with no recently reported acute infections or vaccinations. All donors were Caucasian adults living in Nashville, Tennessee, USA. For unsorted samples, tens of millions of PBMCs were counted, and genomic DNA was extracted using the QIAamp DNA Blood Mini kit. Blood was collected by leukapheresis, and PBMCs were isolated by Ficoll-Histopaque density gradient centrifugation and then cryopreserved in liquid nitrogen vapor phase. From a lookup of the germline V gene, CDR1 and CDR2 are SGHDT and YYEEEE. V gives up 4 bases and J gives up 2 bases, and the segment between their germline ends measures 7 bases. Its CDR3 holds 12 amino acids, cysteine through phenylalanine. CDR3 DNA only is kept here, 36 bases in frame from base 1.

This TCR derives from a woman aged 40 to 50 in good health. Some clones in this sample may be carry-over from other donors' samples. Specimen: PBMCs. The chain couples TRBV5-6 to TRBJ2-7, with the D segment identity uncertain. The CDR3 sequence is CASSTSTYEQYF. The DNA sequence is as follows: TGTGCCAGCAGCACTTCCACCTACGAGCAGTACTTC. Reference TRBV5-6 and TRBJ2-7 genes cover what lies past the CDR3, so the full variable domain is DAGVTQSPTHLIKTRGQQVTLRCSPKSGHDTVSWYQQALGQGPQFIFQYYEEEERQRGNFPDRFSGHQFPNYSSELNVNALLLGDSALYLCASSTSTYEQYFGPGTRLTVT.